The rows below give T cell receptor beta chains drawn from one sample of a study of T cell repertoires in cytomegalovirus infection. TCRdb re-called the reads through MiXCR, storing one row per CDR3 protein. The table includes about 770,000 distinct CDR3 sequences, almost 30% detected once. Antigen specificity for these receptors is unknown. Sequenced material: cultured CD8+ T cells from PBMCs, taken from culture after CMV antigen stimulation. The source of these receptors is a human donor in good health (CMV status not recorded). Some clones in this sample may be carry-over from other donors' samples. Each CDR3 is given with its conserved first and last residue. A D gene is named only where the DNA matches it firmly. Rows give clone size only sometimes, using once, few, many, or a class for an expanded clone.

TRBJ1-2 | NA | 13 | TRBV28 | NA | TGTGCCAGCAGGCTGACAGCCGCCTATGGCTACACCTTC | CASRLTAAYGYTF
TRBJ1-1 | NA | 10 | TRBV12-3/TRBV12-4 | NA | TGTGCCAGCAGCTGGCTTGGGGCTTTCTTT | CASSWLGAFF
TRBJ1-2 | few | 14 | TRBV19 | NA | TGTGCCAGTAGTATTATGTCAACCAGCTATGGCTACACCTTC | CASSIMSTSYGYTF
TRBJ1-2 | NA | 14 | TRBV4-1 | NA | TGCGCCAGCAGCCCCCCGGGGCGGGTGGATGGCTACACCTTC | CASSPPGRVDGYTF
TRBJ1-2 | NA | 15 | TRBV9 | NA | TGTGCCAGCAGCGCGACACAGGGATTGATCTATGGCTACACCTTC | CASSATQGLIYGYTF
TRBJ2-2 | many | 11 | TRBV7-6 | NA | TGTGCCACCCCGGTAGCCGGGGAGCTGTTTTTT | CATPVAGELFF
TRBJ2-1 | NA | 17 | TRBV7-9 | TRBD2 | TGTGCCAGCAGCTTAGGGACTAGCGGGGGGGCTCATAATGAGCAGTTCTTC | CASSLGTSGGAHNEQFF
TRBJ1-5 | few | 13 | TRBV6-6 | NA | TGTGCCAGCGCCACGGGTAGCAATCAGCCCCAGCATTTT | CASATGSNQPQHF
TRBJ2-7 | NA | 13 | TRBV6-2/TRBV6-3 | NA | TGTGCCAGCACCTTAGCCGTTACCTACGAGCAGTACTTC | CASTLAVTYEQYF
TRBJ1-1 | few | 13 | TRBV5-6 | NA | TGTGCCAGCAGCTTGATAACAGGGCCTGAAGCTTTCTTT | CASSLITGPEAFF
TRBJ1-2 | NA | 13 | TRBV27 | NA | TGTGCCAGCAGCCCTAGACCCGGACAAGGCTACACCTTC | CASSPRPGQGYTF
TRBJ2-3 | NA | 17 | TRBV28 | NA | TGTGCCAGCACCCTAACGCTGACAGACTTTAGCACAGATACGCAGTATTTT | CASTLTLTDFSTDTQYF
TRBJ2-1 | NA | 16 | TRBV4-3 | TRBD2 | TGCGCCAGCAGCCAAGATAGCGGGATTGGATACAATGAGCAGTTCTTC | CASSQDSGIGYNEQFF